The source of this TCR beta chain is a study of blood T cell repertoires in COVID-19. The table came from immunoSEQ multiplex PCR; TCRdb's copy has only in-frame clones and leaves some out. Of more than 110,000 clones in the sample, about 77% were seen once. The CDR3 runs to 15 residues. The J segment lost 2 bases and the V segment lost 3 bases, leaving 3 bases of the junction unmatched. Germline loops: CDR1 MGHDK, CDR2 SYGVNS. The receptor was derived from a woman in her forties or fifties with active or convalescent COVID-19. The chain recombines TRBV25-1 with TRBJ2-3; 9 nucleotides line up with TRBD1. Sequences were obtained from peripheral blood. The CDR3 reads CASSDDRGSTDTQYF. The CDR3 DNA reads as TGTGCCAGCAGTGATGACAGGGGGTCCACAGATACGCAGTATTTT.